This T cell receptor beta chain appears in the sequencing data of a study of blood T cell repertoires in COVID-19. Study information: The study drew acute and convalescent COVID-19 samples from the United States, Italy and Spain.

V lost 4 bases, J lost 6 bases, and 14 bases stayed unmatched. Germline CDR1 is KGHSH and CDR2 is LQKENI. The CDR3 totals 17 residues. Per the original methods: Estimation of nucleated cell counts relied on the amplification of reference gene primers. TCRdb's table, derived via immunoSEQ multiplex PCR, lists solely in-frame clones and lacks some. V and J calls and clone size are those listed in that table; D and trimming were worked out from the DNA. The sample has around 76,000 clones, about 80% seen once. This chain connects TRBV18 to TRBJ2-3, with 9 positions matching TRBD1. This clonotype was obtained from a woman in her seventies with acute or convalescent COVID-19. Sequenced sample: peripheral blood. CDR3 amino acids: CASSQTLPGQGWDTQYF. CDR3 DNA: TGTGCCAGCTCACAAACTCTCCCAGGACAGGGGTGGGATACGCAGTATTTT.